This TCR beta chain was documented in a study of T cell changes during pregnancy in multiple sclerosis. Clones were read by immunoSEQ multiplex PCR, and TCRdb kept only the in-frame ones, dropping some. Here the sample spans about 38,000 clones, 92% being singletons. The CDR3 covers 15 residues. In germline, CDR1 is PRHDT, CDR2 FYEKMQ (reference sequence). With 4 bases removed from V and 7 bases from J, the gap between germline ends came to 19 bases. Here the sequenced sample was CD8+ T cells from peripheral blood mononuclear cells, taken in the third trimester of pregnancy. The chain employs TRBV13 and TRBJ1-2; D gene unclear. This TCR was sampled from a female donor with multiple sclerosis, enrolled in a pregnancy study. CDR3 nucleotides: TGTGCCAGCAGCTCCCCCGGGCAGCGGACGTTTGGCTACACCTTC. This translates into CASSSPGQRTFGYTF. The variable domain in full, with the rest retrieved from reference TRBV13 and TRBJ1-2, is AAGVIQSPRHLIKEKRETATLKCYPIPRHDTVYWYQQGPGQDPQFLISFYEKMQSDKGSIPDRFSAQQFSDYHSELNMSSLELGDSALYFCASSSPGQRTFGYTFGSGTRLTVV.